Each of the 25 T cell receptor beta chains below was sequenced from the same sample in a study of blood T cells in healthy people across ages. With a J-beta primer mix and a sample-barcoded 5' primer, a second PCR ran 7 to 11 cycles. Using its own MiXCR run on the 5' RACE reads, TCRdb lists one record per CDR3 protein. Seen here are some 560,000 distinct CDR3 sequences, approximately 26% observed once, and the top ten hold 3% to 4%. The sample was also reused in another study, on T cells of mothers and their children.

Sequenced sample: blood. Receptors were obtained from a boy between 2 and 10 years old in good health.

This clonotype was counted between two and nine times. A much larger clone differs from this one at a single base, so this may be a read error. This chain connects TRBV6-6 to TRBJ1-4; D unclear. Per the germline V gene, CDR1 is MNHNY and CDR2 is SVGAGI (reference sequence). The CDR3 is made up of 11 amino acids. Trimming cost V 5 bases and J 8 bases, with 6 bases left between them. The CDR3 loop is CASSDEEKLFF. The CDR3 nucleotides read TGTGCCAGCAGTGATGAGGAAAAACTGTTTTTT.

This rearrangement joins TRBV3-1 to TRBJ2-2; tentative D call: TRBD2 (5 bases). Germline CDR1 is LGHDT and CDR2 is YNNKEL (reference sequence). The germline V and J ends were trimmed by 4 bases and 9 bases, with 18 bases remaining between them. The CDR3 runs 15 residues. This chain's CDR3 is CASSPQDRGVRELFF. DNA for the CDR3: TGTGCCAGCAGCCCCCAGGATCGGGGAGTAAGGGAGCTGTTTTTT.

V gene TRBV6-5 combines with J gene TRBJ1-6, with 9 bases aligning to TRBD1. Trimming at V came to 7 bases and at J to 7 bases, leaving 8 bases not matched to a gene. The CDR3 length is 15 residues. Germline CDR1 and CDR2: MNHEY and SVGAGI. The CDR3 DNA reads as TGTGCCAGCAACCCACAGGGGGCAGGCAATTCACCCCTCCACTTT. Translating it yields CASNPQGAGNSPLHF.

This clonotype was counted a few times. The gene calls are TRBV12-3 or TRBV12-4 and TRBJ1-5, with D tentatively TRBD1 (5 bases). The CDR3 covers 15 residues. Between the trimmed V and J ends, which lost 3 bases and 4 bases, there was a span of 13 bases. CDR3 amino acids: CASSFASGGNQPQHF. CDR3 nucleotide sequence: TGTGCCAGCAGTTTTGCCAGCGGGGGTAATCAGCCCCAGCATTTT.

This sequence joins TRBV29-1 and TRBJ2-4; no firm D call. The CDR3 consists of 15 residues. Germline V lookup: CDR1 SQVTM, CDR2 ANQGSEA. The germline V and J ends were trimmed by 3 bases and 1 base, with 13 bases remaining between them. The CDR3 here is CSVEEWDGAKNIQYF. CDR3 in DNA: TGCAGCGTTGAGGAGTGGGATGGGGCCAAAAACATTCAGTACTTC.

The rearrangement uses TRBV20-1 and TRBJ2-1; 9 bases are shared with TRBD2. In germline, CDR1 is DFQATT, CDR2 SNEGSKA (reference sequence). J gave up 0 bases and V 4 bases, and 7 bases lay outside the gene matches. The CDR3 covers 16 residues. The CDR3 region has the DNA TGCAGTGCTAACCGACTAGCGGATAGCTCCTACAATGAGCAGTTCTTC. Its translation: CSANRLADSSYNEQFF.

Here the CDR3 DNA reads TGTGCCGGCAGGGGAGCGAACACCGGGGAGCTGTTTTTT. Translation: CAGRGANTGELFF. This rearrangement joins TRBV19 to TRBJ2-2; D may be TRBD1 (6 bases). V lost 11 bases and J lost 0, with 10 bases in between. The CDR3 contains 13 residues. Germline values: CDR1 LNHDA, CDR2 SQIVND (reference sequence).

Worth noting for this clonotype: At one end, the junction sequence differs from germline, possibly due to a read error. The chain is built from TRBV3-1 and TRBJ1-1, with D hard to call. Germline lookup yields CDR1 LGHDT and CDR2 YNNKEL (reference sequence). This CDR3 spans 16 amino acids. The CDR3 is CASSHLPYPMNAEAFF. In nucleotides, the CDR3 is TGTGCCAGCAGCCATCTCCCGTACCCAATGAACGCTGAAGCTTTCTTT.

This clonotype was observed a few times. This chain joins TRBV20-1 and TRBJ2-5; the D gene could be TRBD1 or TRBD2 (5 bases each). V was clipped by 1 base and J by 3 bases, with 9 bases between them. Germline-derived CDR1 and CDR2 are DFQATT and SNEGSKA (reference sequence). CDR3 length: 13 amino acids. CDR3 DNA sequence: TGCAGTGCTAGAGGGAGAGGGGAAGAGACCCAGTACTTC. Its protein is CSARGRGEETQYF.

This clonotype showed up just a few times. The chain links TRBV14 to TRBJ2-3; D is perhaps TRBD1 or TRBD2 (6 bases each). There are 17 residues in the CDR3. Germline V lookup: CDR1 SGHDN, CDR2 FVKESK. Trimming cost V 0 bases and J 4 bases, with 17 bases left between them. DNA for the CDR3: TGTGCCAGCAGCCAAGACCCGGGGGCCCTTTCGTCAGATACGCAGTATTTT. It yields the protein CASSQDPGALSSDTQYF.

The chain has TRBV7-2 and TRBJ2-7; possibly TRBD1 for D (5 bases). V lost 5 bases and J 2 bases, leaving 10 bases between the germline ends. Germline assignment: CDR1 SGHTA and CDR2 FQGNSA. The CDR3 loop spans 13 amino acids. CDR3 amino acids: CASSLTATYEQYF. The CDR3 DNA reads as TGTGCCAGCAGCCTGACAGCCACCTACGAGCAGTACTTC.

The chain uses TRBV18 and TRBJ2-7, with TRBD1 matching 10 bases. The V gene end was trimmed by 2 bases and the J gene end by 3 bases; junction bases not matched to a gene: 4. The germline V gene encodes CDR1 KGHSH and CDR2 LQKENI. CDR3 length: 15 amino acids. The CDR3 is CASSPGQGDHYEQYF. In DNA, the CDR3 is TGTGCCAGCTCACCAGGACAGGGGGACCACTACGAGCAGTACTTC.

This chain links TRBV6-5 with TRBJ2-3; the match to TRBD1 covers 7 bases. Unmatched junction bases numbered 10, after V lost 4 bases and J lost 0 bases. Germline CDR1 is MNHEY and CDR2 is SVGAGI. The CDR3 is 17 residues long. The DNA for the CDR3 is TGTGCCAGCAGTTCCCTCACAGGGGCAATTAGCACAGATACGCAGTATTTT. Translated, it gives CASSSLTGAISTDTQYF.

This chain joins TRBV7-9 and TRBJ2-3; D possibly matches TRBD1 or TRBD2 (5 bases each). The germline V gene has CDR1 SEHNR and CDR2 FQNEAQ (reference sequence). Trimming removed 5 bases at V and 6 bases at J, with 18 bases between. The CDR3 contains 15 residues. The DNA of the CDR3 is TGTGCCAGCAGCCAGGGAGAGGGGACCAAGGATACGCAGTATTTT. This translates into CASSQGEGTKDTQYF.

The chain has TRBV7-2 and TRBJ1-1; 7 bases align to TRBD1. The CDR3 covers 15 residues. V shed 5 bases, J shed 5 bases, and the junction held 11 bases outside the gene matches. Germline V gives CDR1 SGHTA, CDR2 FQGNSA. CDR3 coding DNA: TGTGCCAGCAGCACCCGACAGGGTCGGGGAACTGAAGCTTTCTTT. Its translation: CASSTRQGRGTEAFF.

V and J are TRBV6-6 and TRBJ1-2; 9 bases align to TRBD1. V trimming: 2 bases; J trimming: 6 bases; junction bases outside the gene matches: 1. The CDR3 spans 13 residues. Germline V gene data show CDR1 as MNHNY and CDR2 as SVGAGI (reference sequence). The CDR3 nucleotides read TGTGCCAGCAGTTACGGACAGGGGAATGGCTACACCTTC. As protein: CASSYGQGNGYTF.

This clonotype was counted many times. The V call is TRBV9, the J call TRBJ2-2; D call uncertain. This CDR3 spans 15 amino acids. Trimming took 7 bases from V and 4 from J, leaving 17 bases between them. Germline V gene lookup returns CDR1 SGDLS and CDR2 YYNGEE. The DNA of the CDR3 is TGTGCCAGCGGCGGCCAGCCAAAAACCACCGGGGAGCTGTTTTTT. Residues: CASGGQPKTTGELFF.

The CDR3: CASSYRQGDHGELFF. DNA for the CDR3: TGTGCCAGCAGTTATAGACAGGGCGATCACGGGGAGCTGTTTTTT. V usage is TRBV6-6 and J usage is TRBJ2-2, with 7 bases lining up with TRBD1. The germline V gene has CDR1 MNHNY and CDR2 SVGAGI (reference sequence). The junction had 8 bases not matched to a gene; V was cut back by 3 bases and J by 7 bases. The CDR3 is made up of 15 amino acids.

The chain recombines TRBV5-1 with TRBJ2-2, with 8 bases identical to TRBD1. The CDR3 spans 15 residues. Germline CDR1 SGHRS, CDR2 YFSETQ. The ends lost 4 bases at V and 1 base at J; junction bases unmatched: 3. The CDR3: CASSQGARNTGELFF. The CDR3 nucleotides read TGCGCCAGCAGCCAGGGGGCGCGGAACACCGGGGAGCTGTTTTTT.

The rearrangement joins TRBV13 to TRBJ2-7; 9 positions match TRBD1. V shed 3 bases and J 6 bases; nucleotides not matched to a gene: 12. The germline CDR1 and CDR2 sequences are PRHDT and FYEKMQ (reference sequence). The CDR3 has 16 amino acids. CDR3 sequence reads: CASSLPIWDREGEQYF. CDR3 DNA: TGTGCCAGCAGCTTGCCGATATGGGACAGGGAGGGCGAGCAGTACTTC. Full variable domain (missing parts from reference TRBV13 and TRBJ2-7): AAGVIQSPRHLIKEKRETATLKCYPIPRHDTVYWYQQGPGQDPQFLISFYEKMQSDKGSIPDRFSAQQFSDYHSELNMSSLELGDSALYFCASSLPIWDREGEQYFGPGTRLTVT.

This clonotype was counted a few times. The chain carries TRBV6-1 and TRBJ2-1, with 10 bases that match TRBD1. The CDR3 loop spans 16 amino acids. With 5 bases clipped from V and 4 bases from J, the junction kept 8 bases outside the gene matches. In germline, CDR1 is MNHNS, CDR2 SASEGT. The CDR3 sequence: CASSPLTGGWYNEQFF. CDR3 bases: TGTGCCAGCAGTCCATTGACAGGGGGCTGGTACAATGAGCAGTTCTTC.

This chain joins TRBV11-2 and TRBJ2-5, with D maybe TRBD2 (6 bases). The J call is doubtful: the DNA matches TRBJ2-7 better. The CDR3 has 14 residues. Germline CDR1 SGHAT, CDR2 FQNNGV. The CDR3 region has the DNA TGTGCCAGCAGCTTCGTGGAGGGACCGGACGAGCAGTACTTC. Protein product: CASSFVEGPDEQYF.

This clonotype turned up a few times. V and J are TRBV15 and TRBJ2-1; 13 bases are shared with TRBD2. CDR3 length equals 15 residues. Looked up from germline, CDR1 is LNHNV and CDR2 is YYDKDF (reference sequence). The ends lost 4 bases at V and 8 bases at J; junction bases unmatched: 5. The CDR3 here is CATSTTSGRSDEQFF. The CDR3 coding sequence is TGTGCCACCAGCACGACTAGCGGGAGGTCGGATGAGCAGTTCTTC. Variable domain in full (rest from reference TRBV15 and TRBJ2-1): DAMVIQNPRYQVTQFGKPVTLSCSQTLNHNVMYWYQQKSSQAPKLLFHYYDKDFNNEADTPDNFQSRRPNTSFCFLDIRSPGLGDTAMYLCATSTTSGRSDEQFFGPGTRLTVL.

This chain uses TRBV10-3 with TRBJ2-5, with no clear D. The J call may be in error: the DNA end matches TRBJ2-1 better. The CDR3 covers 15 residues. The V gene's germline CDR1 is ENHRY and CDR2 SYGVKD. CDR3 in amino acids: CAISEDSSPAREQFF. As DNA, the CDR3 is TGTGCCATCAGTGAGGACTCTTCACCTGCTCGGGAGCAGTTCTTC.

The chain couples TRBV7-8 to TRBJ2-3; D is ambiguous. CDR3 length: 13 residues. Trimming took 10 bases from V and 3 from J, leaving 14 bases between them. Germline CDR1 SGHVS, CDR2 FQNEAQ. DNA for the CDR3: TGTGCCAAGGGCCCCCTAGGGACAGATACGCAGTATTTT. It is translated as CAKGPLGTDTQYF.